This TCR beta chain was obtained from a study of blood T cell repertoires in COVID-19. Across the whole study: The analysed material was cDNA or gDNA that came from T cells, B-cell-depleted T cells, or PBMCs.

This clone was recorded only once. This CDR3 comprises 15 residues. CDR1 and CDR2 (germline): ENHRY, SYGVKD. The V gene end was trimmed by 6 bases and the J gene end by 0 bases; junction bases not matched to a gene: 4. This table comes from immunoSEQ multiplex PCR, and its TCRdb copy is limited to in-frame clones, with some not included. There are some 370,000 clones in the sample; 89% occur only once, and 1% to 1.5% lies in the top ten. Sequencing was done on a sample of peripheral blood. This chain joins TRBV10-3 and TRBJ1-2; 10 bases align to TRBD1. This clonotype originated in a man between 40 and 49 years old with acute or convalescent COVID-19. The CDR3 is CAIRGDRGANYGYTF. The CDR3 nucleotides are TGTGCCATCAGGGGGGACAGGGGCGCTAACTATGGCTACACCTTC.